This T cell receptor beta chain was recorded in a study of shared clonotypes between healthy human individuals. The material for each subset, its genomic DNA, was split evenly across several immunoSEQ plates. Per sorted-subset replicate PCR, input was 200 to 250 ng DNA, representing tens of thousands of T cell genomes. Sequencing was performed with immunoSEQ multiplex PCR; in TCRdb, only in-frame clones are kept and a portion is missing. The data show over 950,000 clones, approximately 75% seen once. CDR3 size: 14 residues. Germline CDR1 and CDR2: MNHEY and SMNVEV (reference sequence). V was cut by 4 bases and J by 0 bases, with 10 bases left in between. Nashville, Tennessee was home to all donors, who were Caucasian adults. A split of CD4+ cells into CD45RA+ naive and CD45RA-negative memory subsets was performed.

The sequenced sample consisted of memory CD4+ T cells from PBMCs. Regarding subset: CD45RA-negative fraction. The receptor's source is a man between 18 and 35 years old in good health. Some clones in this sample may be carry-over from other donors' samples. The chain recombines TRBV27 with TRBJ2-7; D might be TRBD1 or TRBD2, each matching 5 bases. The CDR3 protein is CASSSRGVSYEQYF. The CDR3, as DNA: TGTGCCAGCAGTTCCCGGGGCGTCTCCTACGAGCAGTACTTC.